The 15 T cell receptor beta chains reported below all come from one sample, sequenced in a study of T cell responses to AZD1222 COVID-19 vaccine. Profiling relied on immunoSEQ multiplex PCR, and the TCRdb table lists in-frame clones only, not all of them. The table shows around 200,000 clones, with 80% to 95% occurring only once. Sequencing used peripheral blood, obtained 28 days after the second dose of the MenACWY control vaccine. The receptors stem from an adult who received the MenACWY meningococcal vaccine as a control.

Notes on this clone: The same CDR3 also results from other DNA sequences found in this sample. The CDR3 loop reads CASSLDSTTDTQYF. Written as DNA, the CDR3 is TGCGCCAGCAGCTTAGACAGCACCACAGATACGCAGTATTTT. The chain joins TRBV5-1 to TRBJ2-3, with a tentative D call TRBD1 (5 bases). Germline V gene sequence: CDR1 SGHRS, CDR2 YFSETQ. Trimming removed 2 bases at V and 2 bases at J, with 9 bases between. CDR3 size: 14 residues. Looking up the rest from reference TRBV5-1 and TRBJ2-3 gives the full variable domain: KAGVTQTPRYLIKTRGQQVTLSCSPISGHRSVSWYQQTPGQGLQFLFEYFSETQRNKGNFPGRFSGRQFSNSRSEMNVSTLELGDSALYLCASSLDSTTDTQYFGPGTRLTVL.

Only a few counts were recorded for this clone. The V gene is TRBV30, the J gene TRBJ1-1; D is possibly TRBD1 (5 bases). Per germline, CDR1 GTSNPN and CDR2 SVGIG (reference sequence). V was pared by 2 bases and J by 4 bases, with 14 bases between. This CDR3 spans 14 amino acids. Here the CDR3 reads CAWSQGNLFTEAFF. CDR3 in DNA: TGTGCCTGGAGTCAGGGTAACCTTTTCACTGAAGCTTTCTTT.

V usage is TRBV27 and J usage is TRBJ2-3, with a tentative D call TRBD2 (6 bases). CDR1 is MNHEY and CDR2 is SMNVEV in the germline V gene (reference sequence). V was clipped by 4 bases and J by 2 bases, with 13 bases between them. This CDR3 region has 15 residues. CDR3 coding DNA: TGTGCCAGCAGTTGGTCGGGGGTCAACACAGATACGCAGTATTTT. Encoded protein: CASSWSGVNTDTQYF.

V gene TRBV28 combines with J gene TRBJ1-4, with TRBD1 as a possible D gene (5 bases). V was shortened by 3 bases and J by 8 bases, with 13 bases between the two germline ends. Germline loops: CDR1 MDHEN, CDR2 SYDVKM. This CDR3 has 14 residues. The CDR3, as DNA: TGTGCCAGCAGTTTCCAGGGAGGTGGAGAAAAACTGTTTTTT. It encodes CASSFQGGGEKLFF.

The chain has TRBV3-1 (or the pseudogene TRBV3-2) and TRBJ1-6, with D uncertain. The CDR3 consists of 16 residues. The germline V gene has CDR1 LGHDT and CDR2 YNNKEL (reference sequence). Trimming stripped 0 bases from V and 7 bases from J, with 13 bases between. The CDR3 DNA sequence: TGTGCCAGCAGCCAAGATTGGCAACTGGGGAATTCACCCCTCCACTTT. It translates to CASSQDWQLGNSPLHF.

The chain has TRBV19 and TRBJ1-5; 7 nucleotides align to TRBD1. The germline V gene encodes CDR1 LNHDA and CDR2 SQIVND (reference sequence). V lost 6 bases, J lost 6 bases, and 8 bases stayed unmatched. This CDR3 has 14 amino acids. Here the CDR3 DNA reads TGTGCCAGTAGGTTCCCAGGGGGTGGTCAGCCCCAGCATTTT. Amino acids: CASRFPGGGQPQHF.

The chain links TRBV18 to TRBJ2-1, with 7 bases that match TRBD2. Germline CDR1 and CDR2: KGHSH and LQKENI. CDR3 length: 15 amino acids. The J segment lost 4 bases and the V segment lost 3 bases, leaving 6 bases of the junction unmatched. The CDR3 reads CASSPGTILYNEQFF. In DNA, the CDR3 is TGTGCCAGCTCACCCGGGACTATTCTATACAATGAGCAGTTCTTC.

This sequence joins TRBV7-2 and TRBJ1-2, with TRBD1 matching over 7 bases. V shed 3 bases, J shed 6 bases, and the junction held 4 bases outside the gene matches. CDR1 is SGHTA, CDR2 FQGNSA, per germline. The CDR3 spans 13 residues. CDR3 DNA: TGTGCCAGCAGCTTGACAGGGAGGGATGGCTACACCTTC. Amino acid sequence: CASSLTGRDGYTF. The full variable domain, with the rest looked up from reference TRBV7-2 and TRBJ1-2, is GAGVSQSPSNKVTEKGKDVELRCDPISGHTALYWYRQSLGQGLEFLIYFQGNSAPDKSGLPSDRFSAERTGGSVSTLTIQRTQQEDSAVYLCASSLTGRDGYTFGSGTRLTVV.

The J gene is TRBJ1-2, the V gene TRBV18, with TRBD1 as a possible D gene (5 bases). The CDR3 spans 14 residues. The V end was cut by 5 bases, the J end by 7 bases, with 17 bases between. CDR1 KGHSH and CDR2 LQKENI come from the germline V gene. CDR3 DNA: TGTGCCAGCTCAGCCACCCCAGGGCTAGGTGGCTACACCTTC. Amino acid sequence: CASSATPGLGGYTF.

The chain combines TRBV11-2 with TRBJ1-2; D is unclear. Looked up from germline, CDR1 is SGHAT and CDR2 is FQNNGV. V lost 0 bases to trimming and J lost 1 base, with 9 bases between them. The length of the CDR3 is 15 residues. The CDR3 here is CASSLDPSVNYGYTF. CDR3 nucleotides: TGTGCCAGCAGCTTAGACCCCTCAGTTAACTATGGCTACACCTTC. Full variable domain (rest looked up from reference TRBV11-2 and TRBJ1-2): EAGVAQSPRYKIIEKRQSVAFWCNPISGHATLYWYQQILGQGPKLLIQFQNNGVVDDSQLPKDRFSAERLKGVDSTLKIQPAKLEDSAVYLCASSLDPSVNYGYTFGSGTRLTVV.

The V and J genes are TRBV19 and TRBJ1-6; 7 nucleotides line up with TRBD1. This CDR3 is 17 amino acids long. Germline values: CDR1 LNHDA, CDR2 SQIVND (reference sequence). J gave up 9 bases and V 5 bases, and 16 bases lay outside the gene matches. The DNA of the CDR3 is TGTGCCAGTAGTGACAGGGATTCGTTTCAATCAATTTCACCCCTCCACTTT. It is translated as CASSDRDSFQSISPLHF.

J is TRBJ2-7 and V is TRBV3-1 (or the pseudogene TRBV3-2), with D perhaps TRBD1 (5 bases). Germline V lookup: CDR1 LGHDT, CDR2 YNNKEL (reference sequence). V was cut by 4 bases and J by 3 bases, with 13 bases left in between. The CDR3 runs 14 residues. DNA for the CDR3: TGTGCCAGCAGCCTGAAGGGGCCTGGCTACGAGCAGTACTTC. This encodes CASSLKGPGYEQYF.

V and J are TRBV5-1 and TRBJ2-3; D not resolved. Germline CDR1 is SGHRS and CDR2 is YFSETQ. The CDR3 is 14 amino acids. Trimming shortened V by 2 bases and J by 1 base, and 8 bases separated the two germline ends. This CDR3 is CASSLSRGTDTQYF. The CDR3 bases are TGCGCCAGCAGCTTATCTAGGGGCACAGATACGCAGTATTTT.

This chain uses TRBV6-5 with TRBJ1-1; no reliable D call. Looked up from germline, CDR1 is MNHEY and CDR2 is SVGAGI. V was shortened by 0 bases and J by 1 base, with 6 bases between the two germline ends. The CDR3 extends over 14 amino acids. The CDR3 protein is CASSYSEWNTEAFF. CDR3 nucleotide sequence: TGTGCCAGCAGTTACTCGGAATGGAACACTGAAGCTTTCTTT.

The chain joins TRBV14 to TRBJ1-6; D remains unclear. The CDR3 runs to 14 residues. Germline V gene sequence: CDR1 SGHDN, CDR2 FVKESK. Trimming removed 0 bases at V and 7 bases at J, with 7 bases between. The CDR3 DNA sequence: TGTGCCAGCAGCCAAGAGGTTAGAAATTCACCCCTCCACTTT. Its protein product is CASSQEVRNSPLHF.